The rows below give T cell receptor beta chains drawn from one sample of a study of T-cell memory formation after mild COVID-19. TCRdb independently ran MiXCR on the 5' RACE reads; one entry per CDR3 protein. The repertoire holds some 130,000 distinct CDR3 sequences, with about 17% as singletons. Sequencing was carried out using PBMCs or a T cell subset sorted from them (not recorded which). The source of these receptors is a man between 18 and 35 years old who had mild COVID-19 (a few samples of this study predate the infection). Cell type and time point are not known. The CDR3 runs from the conserved cysteine through the conserved F or W. The D gene is left open where the match is weak. The listing skips clone size in some rows; elsewhere it reads once, few, many or a size class.

V: TRBV7-8; J: TRBJ2-3; size: .; D: TRBD2; DNA: TGTGCCAGCAGCAGCGGGAGGTTTGGCACAGATACGCAGTATTTT; CDR3: CASSSGRFGTDTQYF
V: TRBV19; J: TRBJ2-6; size: many; D: .; DNA: TGTGCCAGTAGCAGCAGGGGTTCTGGGGCCAACGTCCTGACTTTC; CDR3: CASSSRGSGANVLTF
V: TRBV7-2; J: TRBJ2-7; size: many; D: .; DNA: TGTGCCAGCAGCCGCGACTCGGTAGTCCTCTACGAGCAGTACTTC; CDR3: CASSRDSVVLYEQYF
V: TRBV18; J: TRBJ1-4; size: few; D: .; DNA: TGTGCCAGCTCACTAAGCCGGGGCGAAAAACTGTTTTTT; CDR3: CASSLSRGEKLFF
V: TRBV29-1; J: TRBJ1-2; size: .; D: .; DNA: TGCAGCGTTGGTGAGAGGGACGTTCCGCACTATGGCTACACCTTC; CDR3: CSVGERDVPHYGYTF
V: TRBV7-9; J: TRBJ1-4; size: .; D: .; DNA: TGTGCCAGCAGCTCCTGGACAGTCGCTGAAAAACTGTTTTTT; CDR3: CASSSWTVAEKLFF
V: TRBV7-6; J: TRBJ1-1; size: few; D: .; DNA: TGTGCCAGCAGCCTCGTACAGGGACCGACGGTCACTGAAGCTTTCTTT; CDR3: CASSLVQGPTVTEAFF
V: TRBV12-3/TRBV12-4; J: TRBJ2-5; size: .; D: .; DNA: TGTGCCAGCAGTTTAGCCCGGGACCGCTTTTTTGAGACCCAGTACTTC; CDR3: CASSLARDRFFETQYF
V: TRBV4-3; J: TRBJ1-3; size: few; D: .; DNA: TGCGCCAGCAGCCAAGATCTTTCACCGGGGACTGGAAACACCATATATTTT; CDR3: CASSQDLSPGTGNTIYF
V: TRBV7-2; J: TRBJ1-2; size: .; D: .; DNA: TGTGCCAGCAGCCAAGGACAGAACTATGGCTACACCTTC; CDR3: CASSQGQNYGYTF
V: TRBV4-3; J: TRBJ2-1; size: few; D: TRBD2; DNA: TGCGCCAGCAGCCAAGGGGGGACTAGCGGGGGTCTGTTCGATGAGCAGTTCTTC; CDR3: CASSQGGTSGGLFDEQFF
V: TRBV12-3/TRBV12-4; J: TRBJ2-5; size: .; D: .; DNA: TGTGCCAGCAGCGATATGGAGACCCAGTACTTC; CDR3: CASSDMETQYF
V: TRBV25-1; J: TRBJ2-7; size: few; D: .; DNA: TGTGCCAGCAGTGTAACAGGCACCTACGAGCAGTACTTC; CDR3: CASSVTGTYEQYF